The clone carrying this TCR beta chain was counted between two and nine times. This entry belongs to a study of blood T cells in healthy people across ages. Between the trimmed V and J ends, which lost 4 bases and 11 bases, there was a span of 26 bases. This CDR3 region has 16 residues. The use of a sample-barcoded 5' primer and a J-beta primer mix characterized a second PCR of about 7 to 12 cycles. MiXCR was run by TCRdb on the 5' RACE reads, yielding one entry per CDR3 protein. Of 700,000 to 850,000 distinct CDR3 sequences listed, about 55% are singletons. The TCR was taken from a man older than 75 in good health. Sequencing was done on a sample of blood. The rearrangement links TRBV12-3 or TRBV12-4 to TRBJ2-5, with D maybe TRBD2 (6 bases). In DNA form, the CDR3 reads TGTGCCAGCAGTTCCTCCCCAGGGACTTCTAGGAATGAGCAGTACTTC. Its protein is CASSSSPGTSRNEQYF.